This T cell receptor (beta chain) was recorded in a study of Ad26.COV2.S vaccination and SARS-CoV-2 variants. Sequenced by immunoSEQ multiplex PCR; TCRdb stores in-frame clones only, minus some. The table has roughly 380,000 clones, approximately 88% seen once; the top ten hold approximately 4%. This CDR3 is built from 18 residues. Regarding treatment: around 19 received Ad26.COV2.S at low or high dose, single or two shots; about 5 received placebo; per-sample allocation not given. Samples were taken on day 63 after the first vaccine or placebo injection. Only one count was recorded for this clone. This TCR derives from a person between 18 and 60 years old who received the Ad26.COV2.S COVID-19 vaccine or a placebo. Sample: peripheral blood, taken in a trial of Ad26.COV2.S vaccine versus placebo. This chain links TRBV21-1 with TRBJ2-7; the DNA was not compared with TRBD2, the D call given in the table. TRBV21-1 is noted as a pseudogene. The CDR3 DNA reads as TGTGCCAGCAGCTTTCGGACTAGCGGGTCCCTTGAGGCCCACGAGCAGTACTTC. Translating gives CASSFRTSGSLEAHEQYF.